The TCR beta chain under discussion was sequenced for a study of blood T cell repertoires in COVID-19. Study summary: The United States, Italy and Spain provided the acute and convalescent COVID-19 samples. PBMCs, B-cell-depleted T cells, or T cells were the source of the cDNA or gDNA that made up the material.

The method was immunoSEQ multiplex PCR; TCRdb's version includes in-frame clones alone and lacks a portion of them. The table has about 87,000 clones, around 82% seen once. Patients from Seattle were sampled longitudinally, starting during active infection. V lost 6 bases to trimming and J lost 1 base, with 15 bases between them. CDR3 length: 15 residues. Per germline, CDR1 MDHEN and CDR2 SYDVKM. The genes are TRBV28 and TRBJ1-1, with a weak D call TRBD1 (6 bases). Sample: peripheral blood. The sequence was obtained from a woman older than 75 with COVID-19, enrolled during active disease. CDR3 sequence (DNA): TGTGCCAGCAGACTCTGGTCAGGGGCGAACACTGAAGCTTTCTTT. This codes for CASRLWSGANTEAFF.